The 2 T cell receptor beta chains in this list originate from one sample, sequenced in a study of patients and donors after allogeneic stem cell transplantation. TCRdb itself ran the RT-PCR reads through MiXCR, one entry per CDR3 protein. The sample lists 410,000 or so distinct CDR3 sequences; roughly 17% were seen once. What was sequenced was blood, either unsorted or a sorted T cell fraction (not recorded which). These receptors were taken from a human donor who was either an allogeneic HSCT recipient or a stem cell or donor lymphocyte infusion donor (not recorded which). It is not recorded whose cells these are; they may come from a transplant donor.

The chain joins TRBV9 to TRBJ1-3; D remains ambiguous. Germline V gives CDR1 SGDLS, CDR2 YYNGEE. V was cut by 2 bases and J by 4 bases, with 10 bases left in between. The CDR3 spans 14 residues. CDR3 sequence reads: CASSVTSQGNTIYF. For the CDR3, the DNA is TGTGCCAGCAGCGTTACCAGTCAGGGAAACACCATATATTTT.

This clonotype has more than one count but fewer than ten. The chain employs TRBV5-1 and TRBJ2-7, with 8 bases that match TRBD2. Germline CDR1 and CDR2: SGHRS and YFSETQ. Trimming at V came to 5 bases and at J to 1 base, leaving 8 bases not matched to a gene. The CDR3 runs to 15 residues. This chain's CDR3 is CASSSSLAVSYEQYF. Written as DNA, the CDR3 is TGCGCCAGCAGTTCATCACTAGCGGTTTCCTACGAGCAGTACTTC.